In this sample, the clone carrying this TCR beta chain turned up a few times. What it binds is not known. Its ends do not fully match the called genes, so a read error is possible. These data are taken from a study of beta chain features in type 1 diabetes. Study results and caveats: Type 1 diabetes patients showed a moderate but significant shortening of TCRB CDR3s in all four CD4+ subsets.

Investigators reverse transcribed all isolated RNA, so they sequenced expressed TCRB transcripts. Assay used: immunoSEQ multiplex PCR; TCRdb lists only in-frame clones, some missing. The repertoire consists of nearly 350,000 clones, with approximately 8.2% occurring once and the leading ten covering around 0.44%. Germline lookup yields CDR1 SGHTA and CDR2 FQGNSA. The CDR3 has 19 residues. Sample: central memory CD4+ T cells from blood. This receptor was taken from a woman aged 18-29 years in good health. This chain joins TRBV7-2 and TRBJ2-3, with TRBD2 matching 14 bases. CDR3 coding DNA: TGTGCCAGCAGCATAGCTAAAGGACTAGCGGGAGGCCTCCCAGATACGCAGTATTTT. Translation gives CASSIAKGLAGGLPDTQYF.